This TCR beta chain was found in a study of OX40 agonist ivuxolimab in advanced cancers. About the study as a whole: Ivuxolimab was an agonistic, fully human IgG2 monoclonal antibody directed against OX40 (CD134), a costimulatory receptor. Intravenous ivuxolimab was administered to patients every 2 weeks at six dose levels: 0.01, 0.1, 0.3, 1.5, 3 and 10 mg/kg. Among the approximately 54 dose-escalation patients, about 19 had hepatocellular carcinoma, roughly 15 melanoma, 9 renal cell carcinoma and 9 head and neck cancer. Partial responses occurred in three dose-escalation patients: two with cutaneous melanoma and one with hepatocellular carcinoma. The monotherapy dose-escalation portion (N of about 49 patients) of the phase I ivuxolimab trial is reported in the paper. Patients were allowed to have had prior anti-PD-1, anti-PD-L1 or anti-CTLA-4 therapy, and approximately 39% of the dose-escalation patients had been treated with checkpoint inhibitors. Peripheral TCRbeta sequencing was intended to test whether TCR sequence diversity was altered and clonal T-cell expansion was caused by ivuxolimab. A male proportion of around 81% and a mean age of approximately 61 years, ranging from roughly 20 to 80, were recorded for the dose-escalation cohort.

The trial excluded patients who had a history of autoimmune disease or who were on systemic immunosuppression. Peripheral blood for TCR sequencing was drawn from every dose cohort at baseline, at cycle 4 day 1 and at cycle 7 day 1. Samples were obtained from an open-label, multicenter, first-in-human phase I dose-escalation trial of ivuxolimab. The trial enrolled adults with locally advanced or metastatic head and neck squamous cell, hepatocellular, melanoma or renal cell carcinoma. Before TCR sequencing, CD4+ T cells and CD8+ T cells were sorted from peripheral blood as separate populations. The investigation overall reported the following: The antigen specificity of the clonally expanded peripheral T cells was not determined. Low levels of normalized T-cell clonal expansion were also shown by some nonresponding patients. After ivuxolimab, expanded clones were on average more numerous among CD8+ T cells than among CD4+ T cells. Clonal expansion of both CD4+ and CD8+ blood T cells was observed from baseline to week 6 at doses 0.1 to 3.0 mg/kg. In partial responders in the 0.1-3.0 mg/kg groups, normalized peripheral clonal expansion was found to be among the lowest, especially among CD8+ T cells.

From a lookup of the germline V gene, CDR1 and CDR2 are MGHRA and YSYEKL. The CDR3 covers 14 residues, taking in both the cysteine and the phenylalanine. Only CDR3 DNA is held: 42 bases, read in frame from base 1. V gives up 4 bases and J gives up 6 bases, and the segment between their germline ends measures 10 bases. With regard to this clone: Its antigen is still unknown. Base qualities are not at hand, and no much larger clone is one base apart.

Genomic DNA was isolated from the sorted cells so that the TCRbeta CDR3 region could be sequenced. TCRbeta CDR3 regions were sequenced using the immunoSEQ Assay. TCRdb stores this immuneACCESS table with in-frame sequences only. Part of the clones is absent; in the studies checked, under half of the shortfall reflects unresolved V genes, and no reason is known for the rest. Present in this sample are about 19,000 clones, more than 80% of which were seen just once. The ten largest account for roughly 55% of the sample. This sequence originates from an adult with an advanced solid tumor such as melanoma, head and neck, liver or kidney cancer. The sample was CD4+ or CD8+ T cells sorted from blood, taken in a trial of the OX40 agonist ivuxolimab. The V gene is TRBV4-1 and the J gene is TRBJ1-6; possibly the D gene is TRBD1, per 5 matching bases. The nucleotide sequence reads TGCGCCAGCAGCCCGGGGGGGATTAATTCACCCCTCCACTTT. Its protein product is CASSPGGINSPLHF.